Sequencing of this T cell receptor beta chain was carried out in a study of T-cell memory formation after mild COVID-19. The study's findings and limits: Within pre-infection memory, some responding clones were found, suggesting cross-reactive memory joined.

CDR3 size: 16 residues. Trimming stripped 1 base from V and 2 bases from J, with 14 bases between. Germline CDR1 reads MGHRA; CDR2 reads YSYEKL. In regard to this clonotype: The antigen remains unidentified.

5'RACE with constant-segment primers built TCRalpha and TCRbeta cDNA libraries with UMIs. TCRdb recomputed calls from the 5' RACE reads with MiXCR, one row per CDR3 protein. Found here are about 340,000 distinct CDR3 sequences, about 15% of them singletons; the top ten hold under 25%. The rearrangement uses TRBV4-1 and TRBJ2-5; maybe TRBD2 (6 bases). The sample consisted of PBMCs or a T cell subset sorted from them (not recorded which). The sequence was collected from a man aged 18 to 29 who had mild COVID-19 (a few samples of this study predate the infection). Cell type and time point are not known. The CDR3 nucleotides are TGCGCCAGCAGCCAAGCTCAAGGTAGCGGTCAAGAGACCCAGTACTTC. Protein sequence: CASSQAQGSGQETQYF.